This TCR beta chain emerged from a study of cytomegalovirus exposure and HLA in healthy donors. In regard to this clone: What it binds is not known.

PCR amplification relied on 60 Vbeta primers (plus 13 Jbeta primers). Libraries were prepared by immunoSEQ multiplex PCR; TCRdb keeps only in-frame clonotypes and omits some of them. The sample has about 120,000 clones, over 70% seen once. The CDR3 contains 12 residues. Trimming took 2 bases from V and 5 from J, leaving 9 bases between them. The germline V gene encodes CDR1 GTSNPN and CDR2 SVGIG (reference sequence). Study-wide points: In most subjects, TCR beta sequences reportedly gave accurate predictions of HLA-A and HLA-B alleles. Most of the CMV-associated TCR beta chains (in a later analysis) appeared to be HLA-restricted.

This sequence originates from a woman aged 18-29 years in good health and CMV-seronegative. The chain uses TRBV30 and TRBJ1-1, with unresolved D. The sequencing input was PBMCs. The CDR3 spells CAWSLLSTEAFF. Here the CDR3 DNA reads TGTGCCTGGAGTCTCCTTAGTACTGAAGCTTTCTTT.